A single count supports the clone carrying this T cell receptor (beta chain). As yet, its antigen is unknown. Some clones are missing from TCRdb's copy, which holds only in-frame ones; the method was immunoSEQ multiplex PCR. This table holds about 120,000 clones, about 90% found once. This entry is derived from a study of T cell responses to AZD1222 COVID-19 vaccine. Study-level information: Researchers grouped second doses given at about 4 or about 12 weeks into one pool.

Trimming removed 5 bases from V and 7 bases from J; junction bases left unmatched: 9. Germline-derived CDR1 and CDR2 are SGHTA and FQGTGA. The CDR3 has 16 amino acids. Study observations and caveats: Across spike, vaccine-associated CD4 TCRs were found, dominant at 160-218 and 743-854. The breadth and depth of Spike-specific TCRs increased once two AZD1222 doses had been given.

This sequence joins TRBV7-3 and TRBJ2-1; 12 nucleotides agree with TRBD2. The material was peripheral blood, obtained on day 0 of AZD1222 vaccination. The origin of this receptor is an adult in good health. The DNA for the CDR3 is TGTGCCAGCAGCCCCCGCGGACTAGCGGGAAGGAATGAGCAGTTCTTC. Encoded protein: CASSPRGLAGRNEQFF.